The 30 T cell receptor beta chains reported below all come from one sample, sequenced in a study of cytomegalovirus exposure and HLA in healthy donors. This PCR relied on a set of 60 Vbeta primers and 13 Jbeta primers. Sequenced by immunoSEQ multiplex PCR; TCRdb stores in-frame clones only, minus some. This table holds about 200,000 clones, approximately 79% found once. Sequences were obtained from PBMCs. Source of these receptors: a girl aged 2 to 9 in good health and CMV-seronegative.

This clone showed up just once. The chain couples TRBV2 to TRBJ2-1; D perhaps matches TRBD2 (5 bases). V was clipped by 9 bases and J by 0 bases, with 9 bases between them. The CDR3 consists of 13 residues. Germline V gene lookup returns CDR1 SNHLY and CDR2 FYNNEI. The CDR3: CARKRFSYNEQFF. The CDR3 nucleotides read TGTGCCAGGAAGCGGTTCTCCTACAATGAGCAGTTCTTC.

V usage is TRBV4-1 and J usage is TRBJ2-5; 7 bases are a match to TRBD1. Per the germline V gene, CDR1 is MGHRA and CDR2 is YSYEKL. Trimming removed 1 base from V and 2 bases from J; junction bases left unmatched: 4. The CDR3 runs 15 residues. DNA for the CDR3: TGCGCCAGCAGCCAAGGTGGGACAGCACAAGAGACCCAGTACTTC. It specifies CASSQGGTAQETQYF.

This clone was seen a few times. V usage is TRBV5-4 and J usage is TRBJ2-1; 7 bases align to TRBD1. The germline V gene has CDR1 SGHNT and CDR2 YYREEE (reference sequence). J gave up 0 bases and V 4 bases, and 7 bases lay outside the gene matches. The CDR3 totals 16 residues. The CDR3 DNA follows: TGTGCCAGCAGCACCGGGACAGCGTCCTCCTACAATGAGCAGTTCTTC. This sequence encodes CASSTGTASSYNEQFF. Using reference TRBV5-4 and TRBJ2-1 for the parts outside the CDR3, the full variable domain is ETGVTQSPTHLIKTRGQQVTLRCSSQSGHNTVSWYQQALGQGPQFIFQYYREEENGRGNFPPRFSGLQFPNYSSELNVNALELDDSALYLCASSTGTASSYNEQFFGPGTRLTVL.

The chain has TRBV6-5 and TRBJ2-1; weak D call: TRBD2 (5 bases). The V and J ends lost 7 bases and 0 bases respectively, with 10 bases between them. The CDR3 runs to 14 residues. CDR1 is MNHEY and CDR2 is SVGAGI in the germline V gene. CDR3 nucleotides: TGTGCCAGCAACCCGGGGAACTCCTACAATGAGCAGTTCTTC. This codes for CASNPGNSYNEQFF.

The chain combines TRBV5-4 with TRBJ2-7; D not certain. V dropped 4 bases and J dropped 4 bases, with 9 bases sitting between them. Germline V gene sequence: CDR1 SGHNT, CDR2 YYREEE (reference sequence). The CDR3 is 12 amino acids. The CDR3 spells CASSPGSYEQYF. DNA of the CDR3: TGTGCCAGCAGCCCCGGTTCGTACGAGCAGTACTTC.

The chain is built from TRBV6-6 and TRBJ1-1; D is undetermined. V was trimmed by 7 bases and J by 1 base, leaving 13 bases between them. CDR1 and CDR2 from the germline V gene are MNHNY and SVGAGI (reference sequence). The CDR3 sequence is 14 residues long. The CDR3 spells CASNQRLRNTEAFF. CDR3 nucleotide sequence: TGTGCCAGCAACCAGAGGTTAAGGAACACTGAAGCTTTCTTT.

V gene TRBV11-1 combines with J gene TRBJ2-1; the match to TRBD2 covers 12 bases. The ends lost 1 base at V and 15 bases at J; junction bases unmatched: 7. CDR1 is SGHAT and CDR2 is FQDESV in the germline V gene (reference sequence). The CDR3 length is 14 residues. The CDR3 DNA reads TGTGCCAGCAGCTTAGAGCTAGCGGGGGGGAATCGGTTCTTC. It translates to CASSLELAGGNRFF. Supplemented by reference TRBV11-1 and TRBJ2-1, the full variable domain reads EAEVAQSPRYKITEKSQAVAFWCDPISGHATLYWYRQILGQGPELLVQFQDESVVDDSQLPKDRFSAERLKGVDSTLKIQPAELGDSAMYLCASSLELAGGNRFFGPGTRLTVL.

The chain links TRBV6-7 to TRBJ1-3; D remains unclear. TRBV6-7 is marked as an open reading frame, function uncertain. Trimming pared 0 bases from V and 0 bases from J, leaving 9 bases between. CDR3 length equals 16 residues. CDR3 sequence reads: CASSYSPPHSGNTIYF. The CDR3 coding sequence is TGTGCCAGCAGTTACTCCCCCCCACACTCTGGAAACACCATATATTTT.

The chain employs TRBV10-1 and TRBJ2-7; tentative D call: TRBD1 (5 bases). There are 14 residues in the CDR3. Per the germline V gene, CDR1 is WNHNN and CDR2 is SYGVQD (reference sequence). V was trimmed by 2 bases and J by 0 bases, leaving 8 bases between them. CDR3 protein: CASSEDSSSYEQYF. The CDR3 nucleotides are TGCGCCAGCAGTGAGGACAGTAGCTCCTACGAGCAGTACTTC.

The table lists this clone with a count of one. In DNA, the CDR3 is TGTGCCAGCAGTGACTTGGTAGGGGGCAACGAGCAGTACTTC. Translating it yields CASSDLVGGNEQYF. The chain has TRBV2 and TRBJ2-7, with TRBD1 matching over 7 bases. V dropped 3 bases and J dropped 5; count of bases not matched to a gene: 7. Germline CDR1 reads SNHLY; CDR2 reads FYNNEI. This CDR3 has 14 amino acids.

The chain joins TRBV27 to TRBJ2-7; D gene ambiguous. Germline values: CDR1 MNHEY, CDR2 SMNVEV (reference sequence). V gave up 5 bases and J gave up 2 bases, with 10 bases separating them. The CDR3 runs to 13 residues. The CDR3 region has the DNA TGTGCCAGCAGTCTTAAGCCCGCCTACGAGCAGTACTTC. Translating it yields CASSLKPAYEQYF.

V gene TRBV5-4 combines with J gene TRBJ1-6; 8 nucleotides line up with TRBD1. Germline V gene data show CDR1 as SGHNT and CDR2 as YYREEE (reference sequence). Trimming at V came to 4 bases and at J to 9 bases, leaving 6 bases not matched to a gene. The CDR3 has 14 amino acids. CDR3 region: CASSPVDRGSPLHF. The CDR3 coding sequence is TGTGCCAGCAGCCCGGTCGACAGGGGTTCACCCCTCCACTTT.

This sequence joins TRBV14 and TRBJ2-2; perhaps TRBD2 as D (5 bases). The germline V gene encodes CDR1 SGHDN and CDR2 FVKESK. Trimming stripped 6 bases from V and 6 bases from J, with 11 bases between. The CDR3 runs 13 residues. In DNA form, the CDR3 reads TGTGCCAGCAGTCCCACTAGGGCCGGGGAGCTGTTTTTT. This gives the protein CASSPTRAGELFF.

This clone was detected only once. The V and J genes are TRBV15 and TRBJ1-4; D is possibly TRBD1 (6 bases). Germline V gene sequence: CDR1 LNHNV, CDR2 YYDKDF (reference sequence). V was trimmed by 1 base and J by 5 bases, leaving 11 bases between them. The CDR3 has 15 residues. CDR3 sequence (DNA): TGTGCCACCAGCAGAGGGGGGGGCCGAAATGAAAAACTGTTTTTT. Translation: CATSRGGGRNEKLFF.

This clone was picked up a small number of times. The CDR3 nucleotides are TGTGCCAGCAGCGCGGAGGTACCAGATACGCAGTATTTT. Protein product: CASSAEVPDTQYF. J is TRBJ2-3 and V is TRBV9; a weak D match, TRBD2 (5 bases). CDR1 and CDR2 from the germline V gene are SGDLS and YYNGEE. This CDR3 spans 13 amino acids. V lost 3 bases and J 4 bases, leaving 9 bases between the germline ends.

This clone was picked up one time. The chain carries TRBV10-3 and TRBJ1-2, with 8 bases that match TRBD1. The CDR3 extends over 17 amino acids. Losses at the gene ends were 3 bases for V and 6 bases for J; bases not matched to a gene: 15. Per germline, CDR1 ENHRY and CDR2 SYGVKD. CDR3 DNA sequence: TGTGCCATCAGTGATCCGAGATCACAGGGGGGGACTAATGGCTACACCTTC. Its protein product is CAISDPRSQGGTNGYTF.

This clone has just one count. This chain uses TRBV11-2 with TRBJ1-4, with D perhaps matching TRBD1 (5 bases). The V and J ends lost 0 bases and 8 bases respectively, with 13 bases between them. CDR1 and CDR2 (germline): SGHAT, FQNNGV. CDR3 size: 15 residues. CDR3 coding DNA: TGTGCCAGCAGCTTAGATCAGGGCCGTGGAGAAAAACTGTTTTTT. Amino acids: CASSLDQGRGEKLFF.

V usage is TRBV4-2 and J usage is TRBJ2-3; perhaps TRBD2 as D (6 bases). Deletions cut 0 bases from V and 3 bases from J, with 7 bases between. The germline gives CDR1 LGHNA, CDR2 YNFKEQ. CDR3 length: 14 amino acids. The CDR3 protein is CASSQELATDTQYF. The CDR3 DNA is TGTGCCAGCAGCCAAGAACTAGCAACAGATACGCAGTATTTT.

The chain couples TRBV18 to TRBJ1-1, with D maybe TRBD1 (5 bases). The germline V and J ends were trimmed by 1 base and 5 bases, with 8 bases remaining between them. Looked up from germline, CDR1 is KGHSH and CDR2 is LQKENI. The CDR3 runs 13 residues. As DNA, the CDR3 is TGTGCCAGCTCACCACAGGGACTAACTGAAGCTTTCTTT. Its translation is CASSPQGLTEAFF.

This chain uses TRBV7-8 with TRBJ2-7, with D uncertain. Between the trimmed V and J ends, which lost 1 base and 6 bases, there was a span of 13 bases. CDR1 and CDR2 from the germline V gene are SGHVS and FQNEAQ. The CDR3 has 14 residues. CDR3 DNA: TGTGCCAGCAGCTTAGAACAGCCCCGCTCCGAGCAGTACTTC. It encodes CASSLEQPRSEQYF.

The J gene is TRBJ2-2, the V gene TRBV11-2; TRBD1 aligns across 7 bases. The junction had 4 bases not matched to a gene; V was cut back by 3 bases and J by 0 bases. CDR1 is SGHAT and CDR2 is FQNNGV in the germline V gene. The CDR3 has 16 residues. This CDR3 reads CASSFLQGANTGELFF. The CDR3 nucleotides read TGTGCCAGCAGCTTCCTGCAGGGGGCGAACACCGGGGAGCTGTTTTTT.

V usage is TRBV4-1 and J usage is TRBJ1-1; D may be TRBD1 (6 bases). Germline CDR1 is MGHRA and CDR2 is YSYEKL. This CDR3 region has 14 residues. V dropped 1 base and J dropped 4 bases, with 10 bases sitting between them. The CDR3 sequence: CASSQVQQGTEAFF. CDR3 nucleotide sequence: TGCGCCAGCAGCCAAGTACAACAGGGCACTGAAGCTTTCTTT.

Details on this clone: Without the conserved terminal phenylalanine or tryptophan, this CDR3 likely stems from a read error. It is unclear where the CDR3 begins or ends on the DNA, so no DNA is shown, and the CDR3 is as TCRdb lists it. The J gene is TRBJ1-4, the V gene TRBV11-3. The CDR3 is 12 amino acids long, termini counted. Looked up from germline, CDR1 is SGHNT and CDR2 is YENEEA. CDR3 sequence: CASRGGRGSLCD.

The CDR3 DNA reads as TGTGCCAGCAGCCAGACTAGCCTATTTCAAGAGACCCAGTACTTC. Translating it yields CASSQTSLFQETQYF. This chain joins TRBV27 and TRBJ2-5; 7 bases map to TRBD2. V gave up 6 bases and J gave up 2 bases; unmatched junction bases: 9. This CDR3 contains 15 residues. Germline-derived CDR1 and CDR2 are MNHEY and SMNVEV (reference sequence).

This sequence joins TRBV30 and TRBJ1-1; TRBD1 is a possible D gene (6 bases). The germline V gene has CDR1 GTSNPN and CDR2 SVGIG (reference sequence). Trimming removed 3 bases at V and 7 bases at J, with 21 bases between. The CDR3 loop spans 15 amino acids. The CDR3 here is CAWRPTQGIILEAFF. CDR3 in DNA: TGTGCCTGGAGGCCTACCCAGGGGATAATCCTTGAAGCTTTCTTT.

The genes are TRBV5-4 and TRBJ2-3, with 11 bases matching TRBD2. The CDR3 has 16 amino acids. Germline CDR1 is SGHNT and CDR2 is YYREEE (reference sequence). V was clipped by 4 bases and J by 2 bases; unmatched bases: 6. CDR3 in DNA: TGTGCCAGCAGCGGGGGGACTAGCGGTGACACAGATACGCAGTATTTT. This sequence encodes CASSGGTSGDTDTQYF.

This clone was observed a few times. The genes are TRBV5-8 and TRBJ1-2; 7 bases map to TRBD1. J was trimmed by 7 bases and V by 4 bases; bases with no gene match: 10. CDR3 length: 14 amino acids. Germline-derived CDR1 and CDR2 are SGHTS and YDEGEE. CDR3 protein: CASSPITGVSGYTF. CDR3 DNA: TGTGCCAGCAGCCCAATTACAGGGGTCTCTGGCTACACCTTC.

The chain joins TRBV20-1 to TRBJ2-1, with 8 bases lining up with TRBD1. This CDR3 region has 11 residues. Germline CDR1 DFQATT, CDR2 SNEGSKA (reference sequence). Losses at the gene ends were 4 bases for V and 10 bases for J; bases not matched to a gene: 3. The CDR3 bases are TGCAGTGCTACGGACAGGGTGGAGCAGTTCTTC. Amino acids: CSATDRVEQFF.

The chain uses TRBV27 and TRBJ2-1; TRBD2 matches 8 bases. There are 14 residues in the CDR3. The germline V gene has CDR1 MNHEY and CDR2 SMNVEV (reference sequence). The ends lost 4 bases at V and 9 bases at J; junction bases unmatched: 8. DNA for the CDR3: TGTGCCAGCAGTTACGGGACTAGAATCGGTGAGCAGTTCTTC. Its protein product is CASSYGTRIGEQFF.

This chain links TRBV11-1 with TRBJ2-1, with TRBD1 as a possible D gene (6 bases). V was trimmed by 1 base and J by 5 bases, leaving 12 bases between them. The CDR3 has 15 amino acids. Germline V gives CDR1 SGHAT, CDR2 FQDESV (reference sequence). The CDR3 bases are TGTGCCAGCAGCTTAGTAGGTGGGGACAACAATGAGCAGTTCTTC. It yields the protein CASSLVGGDNNEQFF.